These 8 T cell receptor beta chains came from one sample sequenced in a study of shared clonotypes between healthy human individuals. Only in-frame clones appear in the TCRdb table, and some are missing; sequencing was by immunoSEQ multiplex PCR. The sample shows 450,000 to 700,000 clones, 95% of them seen only once. Naive CD8 isolation took CD45RO-negative cells positively selected for CCR7 and excluded terminally differentiated effector memory CD45RA+ cells. Material for sequencing was naive CD8+ T cells sorted from blood. These receptors originate from a woman aged 25 to 39 in good health.

This clone showed up just a few times. This sequence joins TRBV28 and TRBJ2-6; D not certain. The CDR3 is 12 amino acids. V was shortened by 5 bases and J by 13 bases, with 12 bases between the two germline ends. Looked up from germline, CDR1 is MDHEN and CDR2 is SYDVKM. The CDR3 nucleotides are TGTGCCAGCAGTGGACCCAGCCTTGTCCTGACTTTC. Its translation is CASSGPSLVLTF.

J is TRBJ2-2 and V is TRBV5-4; D not certain. The V and J ends lost 5 bases and 1 base respectively, with 9 bases between them. The CDR3 contains 14 residues. CDR1 is SGHNT, CDR2 YYREEE, per germline (reference sequence). Written as DNA, the CDR3 is TGTGCCAGCAGTTCGTCTATGAACACCGGGGAGCTGTTTTTT. It translates to CASSSSMNTGELFF.

The chain has TRBV19 and TRBJ1-5; a weak D match, TRBD1 (6 bases). This CDR3 comprises 15 residues. V lost 7 bases, J lost 6 bases, and 19 bases lay in between. CDR1 is LNHDA, CDR2 SQIVND, per germline (reference sequence). The CDR3 protein is CASKGAGGASQPQHF. The CDR3, as DNA: TGTGCCAGTAAAGGGGCGGGGGGGGCTTCTCAGCCCCAGCATTTT.

The chain joins TRBV20-1 to TRBJ2-1; D not resolved. This CDR3 contains 11 residues. Trimming took 5 bases from V and 10 from J, leaving 12 bases between them. Germline V gene lookup returns CDR1 DFQATT and CDR2 SNEGSKA (reference sequence). As DNA, the CDR3 is TGCAGTGCTCCGAGTCAGGTCGAGCAGTTCTTC. Amino acid sequence: CSAPSQVEQFF.

The V and J genes are TRBV27 and TRBJ2-7, with 8 bases lining up with TRBD1. V lost 3 bases and J lost 7; bases outside the gene matches: 11. Per the germline V gene, CDR1 is MNHEY and CDR2 is SMNVEV (reference sequence). CDR3 length: 15 residues. CDR3 sequence: CASSFSQGASSEQYF. The DNA for the CDR3 is TGTGCCAGCAGTTTCTCTCAGGGGGCTTCTTCGGAGCAGTACTTC.

This clone was detected only once. This chain uses TRBV5-5 with TRBJ1-2, with D possibly TRBD1 on 5 matching bases. This CDR3 contains 14 residues. Germline V gives CDR1 SGHKS, CDR2 YYEKEE (reference sequence). Trimming removed 0 bases at V and 2 bases at J, with 8 bases between. The CDR3 is CASSLDDRNYGYTF. In nucleotides, the CDR3 is TGTGCCAGCAGCTTGGATGACAGAAACTATGGCTACACCTTC.

The gene calls are TRBV28 and TRBJ2-7; no definite D call. V was trimmed by 2 bases and J by 3 bases, leaving 20 bases between them. Germline CDR1 MDHEN, CDR2 SYDVKM. CDR3 length: 17 amino acids. The CDR3 loop is CASSLKFFGQRDYEQYF. The CDR3 bases are TGTGCCAGCAGTTTAAAATTTTTCGGCCAGCGCGACTACGAGCAGTACTTC.

In regard to this clone: Other DNA sequences in the sample encode the same CDR3. The chain carries TRBV9 and TRBJ2-7; 7 bases are a match to TRBD1. The CDR3 is 14 residues long. CDR1 is SGDLS and CDR2 is YYNGEE in the germline V gene. The trim removed 0 bases at V and 2 bases at J, leaving 2 bases unmatched. CDR3 sequence: CASSVGQGPYEQYF. The CDR3 DNA reads TGTGCCAGCAGCGTAGGACAGGGCCCCTACGAGCAGTACTTC.